This is a list of T cell receptor beta chains from one sample in a study of T cell responses to AZD1222 COVID-19 vaccine. Generated by immunoSEQ multiplex PCR, the TCRdb table keeps only in-frame clones and is missing some. Of around 100,000 clones in the sample, roughly 84% were seen once. The sequenced sample was peripheral blood, obtained on day 0 of AZD1222 vaccination. The receptor source for this set is an adult in good health. Each CDR3 is given with its conserved first and last residue. Fields, in order: V gene, J gene, D gene, clone size, CDR3 protein, CDR3 DNA. The D gene is left open where the match is weak. Expanded clones get a size class; other rows say once, few or many, or leave the size out.

V: TRBV28; J: TRBJ2-3; D: .; size: once; CDR3: CASSLYTDTQYF; DNA: TGTGCCAGCAGTTTGTATACGGATACGCAGTATTTT
V: TRBV20-1; J: TRBJ2-7; D: .; size: .; CDR3: CSARGNYEQYF; DNA: TGCAGTGCTAGGGGAAATTACGAGCAGTACTTC
V: TRBV6-1; J: TRBJ1-5; D: .; size: .; CDR3: CASSEWGGINQPQHF; DNA: TGTGCCAGCAGTGAATGGGGGGGAATCAATCAGCCCCAGCATTTT
V: TRBV27; J: TRBJ1-2; D: .; size: .; CDR3: CASSLSGAEGPIYGYTF; DNA: TGTGCCAGCAGTTTATCGGGAGCCGAAGGACCGATCTATGGCTACACCTTC
V: TRBV4-3; J: TRBJ1-1; D: .; size: .; CDR3: CASSQDGDIYPSQAFF; DNA: TGCGCCAGCAGCCAAGACGGGGACATCTATCCTTCGCAAGCTTTCTTT
V: TRBV2; J: TRBJ2-4; D: .; size: .; CDR3: CASSRQGNIQYF; DNA: TGTGCCAGCAGTAGGCAGGGAAACATTCAGTACTTC
V: TRBV19; J: TRBJ2-1; D: TRBD1; size: .; CDR3: CASSFDRGSYNEQFF; DNA: TGTGCCAGTAGTTTCGACAGGGGTTCCTACAATGAGCAGTTCTTC
V: TRBV5-3; J: TRBJ1-3; D: .; size: few; CDR3: CARSSPCPPESNTIYF; DNA: TGTGCCAGAAGCTCCCCGTGTCCCCCGGAGAGCAACACCATATATTTT
V: TRBV4-3; J: TRBJ2-1; D: .; size: .; CDR3: CASSQEEASYNEQFF; DNA: TGCGCCAGCAGCCAAGAGGAGGCCTCCTACAATGAGCAGTTCTTC
V: TRBV5-1; J: TRBJ2-1; D: TRBD2; size: .; CDR3: CASSLVGTSPDEQFF; DNA: TGCGCCAGCAGCTTGGTAGGGACTAGCCCCGATGAGCAGTTCTTC
V: TRBV7-9; J: TRBJ2-7; D: TRBD2; size: .; CDR3: CASSGGSGSNYEQYF; DNA: TGTGCCAGCAGCGGCGGAAGCGGGAGCAATTACGAGCAGTACTTC
V: TRBV9; J: TRBJ2-1; D: .; size: .; CDR3: CASSPRQGATSYNEQFF; DNA: TGTGCCAGCAGCCCCCGCCAAGGTGCCACCTCCTACAATGAGCAGTTCTTC
V: TRBV19; J: TRBJ2-1; D: TRBD1; size: .; CDR3: CASSSQGQGANEQFF; DNA: TGTGCCAGTAGTAGCCAGGGACAGGGGGCCAATGAGCAGTTCTTC
V: TRBV27; J: TRBJ1-4; D: TRBD1; size: once; CDR3: CASSLAYGTGEEKLFF; DNA: TGTGCCAGCAGTTTAGCCTACGGGACAGGGGAGGAAAAACTGTTTTTT
V: TRBV7-2; J: TRBJ2-3; D: .; size: .; CDR3: CASSLVWAYTDTQYF; DNA: TGTGCCAGCAGCTTAGTCTGGGCGTACACAGATACGCAGTATTTT
V: TRBV7-8; J: TRBJ2-7; D: .; size: .; CDR3: CASSYDRGKYEQYF; DNA: TGTGCCAGCAGTTACGACCGGGGAAAGTACGAGCAGTACTTC
V: TRBV28; J: TRBJ2-7; D: .; size: .; CDR3: CASSSWTQTPYEQYF; DNA: TGTGCCAGCAGTTCCTGGACCCAAACCCCCTACGAGCAGTACTTC
V: TRBV27; J: TRBJ1-2; D: .; size: .; CDR3: CASSLSGFRIYGYTF; DNA: TGTGCCAGCAGTTTATCGGGATTTCGTATCTATGGCTACACCTTC
V: TRBV28; J: TRBJ1-4; D: TRBD1; size: .; CDR3: CASRTGGGEKLFF; DNA: TGTGCCAGCAGAACAGGGGGCGGTGAAAAACTGTTTTTT
V: TRBV24-1; J: TRBJ2-1; D: TRBD2; size: .; CDR3: CATSDNFLAGSYNEQFF; DNA: TGTGCCACCAGTGACAACTTCCTAGCGGGGTCTTACAATGAGCAGTTCTTC
V: TRBV19; J: TRBJ1-1; D: TRBD1; size: .; CDR3: CASSKQGMGTEAFF; DNA: TGTGCCAGTAGCAAACAGGGGATGGGTACTGAAGCTTTCTTT
V: TRBV30; J: TRBJ2-1; D: TRBD2; size: few; CDR3: CAGTSSYNEQFF; DNA: TGTGCCGGGACTAGCTCCTACAATGAGCAGTTCTTC
V: TRBV10-3; J: TRBJ1-5; D: TRBD1; size: .; CDR3: CAIRGQGEEPQHF; DNA: TGTGCCATCAGGGGACAGGGTGAGGAGCCCCAGCATTTT
V: TRBV5-6; J: TRBJ2-1; D: TRBD1; size: .; CDR3: CASSLYRGLYEQFF; DNA: TGTGCCAGCAGCTTGTACAGGGGGCTTTATGAGCAGTTCTTC
V: TRBV6-1; J: TRBJ2-5; D: TRBD2; size: .; CDR3: CASSETRGGTQYF; DNA: TGTGCCAGCAGTGAAACTCGGGGGGGGACCCAGTACTTC
V: TRBV7-2; J: TRBJ2-1; D: TRBD1; size: .; CDR3: CASSPSGTGGLINEQFF; DNA: TGTGCCAGCAGCCCTAGTGGGACAGGGGGCTTAATCAATGAGCAGTTCTTC
V: TRBV19; J: TRBJ2-2; D: .; size: medium-sized; CDR3: CASSIAQGFDTGELFF; DNA: TGTGCCAGTAGTATAGCTCAGGGGTTCGACACCGGGGAGCTGTTTTTT
V: TRBV4-2; J: TRBJ1-3; D: .; size: .; CDR3: CASSQDGAVSGNTIYF; DNA: TGTGCCAGCAGCCAAGATGGGGCGGTCTCTGGAAACACCATATATTTT
V: TRBV14; J: TRBJ2-3; D: .; size: .; CDR3: CASSQDGALREPTDTQYF; DNA: TGTGCCAGCAGCCAAGATGGGGCTCTGAGGGAGCCCACAGATACGCAGTATTTT
V: TRBV4-1; J: TRBJ1-2; D: TRBD1; size: .; CDR3: CASSQDLVWTGIKYGYTF; DNA: TGCGCCAGCAGCCAAGACCTTGTATGGACAGGGATTAAGTATGGCTACACCTTC
V: TRBV6-5; J: TRBJ1-2; D: .; size: few; CDR3: CASRPTGEYGYTF; DNA: TGTGCCAGCAGACCGACAGGCGAATATGGCTACACCTTC
V: TRBV30; J: TRBJ1-1; D: .; size: .; CDR3: CAWNKDREAFF; DNA: TGTGCCTGGAATAAAGACAGGGAAGCTTTCTTT
V: TRBV7-9; J: TRBJ2-7; D: TRBD1; size: .; CDR3: CASSSTGGAAYEQYF; DNA: TGTGCCAGCAGCTCGACAGGGGGAGCGGCCTACGAGCAGTACTTC
V: TRBV6-2/TRBV6-3; J: TRBJ2-7; D: .; size: .; CDR3: CASSYYSYEQYF; DNA: TGTGCCAGCAGTTACTACTCCTACGAGCAGTACTTC
V: TRBV4-2; J: TRBJ2-1; D: TRBD2; size: once; CDR3: CASSLAGGPYNEQFF; DNA: TGTGCCAGCAGCCTAGCGGGAGGCCCCTACAATGAGCAGTTCTTC
V: TRBV28; J: TRBJ1-5; D: .; size: few; CDR3: CASSLLRMAQHF; DNA: TGTGCCAGCAGTTTGCTGAGGATGGCCCAGCATTTT
V: TRBV7-2; J: TRBJ1-2; D: TRBD1; size: .; CDR3: CASSMTGPQIGSYTF; DNA: TGTGCCAGCAGCATGACAGGGCCCCAGATTGGGAGCTACACCTTC
V: TRBV28; J: TRBJ2-2; D: .; size: .; CDR3: CASWTVTNTGELFF; DNA: TGTGCCTCCTGGACAGTCACGAACACCGGGGAGCTGTTTTTT
V: TRBV5-1; J: TRBJ2-1; D: TRBD2; size: .; CDR3: CASTREAQGNEQFF; DNA: TGCGCCAGCACTCGGGAGGCCCAAGGGAATGAGCAGTTCTTC
V: TRBV5-1; J: TRBJ2-7; D: TRBD2; size: .; CDR3: CASSLGLAGEKSYEQYF; DNA: TGCGCCAGCAGCTTGGGACTAGCGGGAGAAAAGTCCTACGAGCAGTACTTC
V: TRBV18; J: TRBJ2-3; D: .; size: .; CDR3: CASSPPVGTDTQYF; DNA: TGTGCCAGCTCCCCCCCAGTGGGCACAGATACGCAGTATTTT
V: TRBV5-1; J: TRBJ2-1; D: .; size: .; CDR3: CASSLGGGGEEQFF; DNA: TGCGCCAGCAGCTTGGGGGGCGGCGGCGAGGAGCAGTTCTTC
V: TRBV9; J: TRBJ2-5; D: .; size: once; CDR3: CASSVVGVRGETQYF; DNA: TGTGCCAGCAGCGTAGTGGGGGTGCGAGGCGAGACCCAGTACTTC
V: TRBV10-3; J: TRBJ1-1; D: .; size: once; CDR3: CAISDGQPNTEAFF; DNA: TGTGCCATCAGTGATGGGCAGCCGAACACTGAAGCTTTCTTT
V: TRBV4-2; J: TRBJ1-1; D: .; size: .; CDR3: CASSQSPLQQVNTEAFF; DNA: TGTGCCAGCAGCCAAAGCCCACTTCAACAGGTGAACACTGAAGCTTTCTTT
V: TRBV19; J: TRBJ1-1; D: .; size: once; CDR3: CASRQFPNTEAFF; DNA: TGTGCCAGTAGACAGTTCCCGAACACTGAAGCTTTCTTT
V: TRBV28; J: TRBJ2-2; D: .; size: .; CDR3: CASSNGATGELFF; DNA: TGTGCCAGCAGCAACGGAGCCACCGGGGAGCTGTTTTTT
V: TRBV30; J: TRBJ2-3; D: TRBD2; size: .; CDR3: CAWSGRLAGGPGAQYF; DNA: TGTGCCTGGAGTGGTAGACTAGCGGGGGGACCCGGGGCGCAGTATTTT
V: TRBV4-2; J: TRBJ1-2; D: TRBD1; size: few; CDR3: CASSQAWDRGDYGYTF; DNA: TGTGCCAGCAGCCAAGCCTGGGACAGGGGAGACTATGGCTACACCTTC
V: TRBV14; J: TRBJ1-6; D: .; size: .; CDR3: CASSESLNSPLHF; DNA: TGTGCCAGCAGCGAAAGCCTGAATTCACCCCTCCACTTT
V: TRBV7-9; J: TRBJ1-2; D: .; size: few; CDR3: CASSSSNYGYTF; DNA: TGTGCCAGCAGCTCGTCTAACTATGGCTACACCTTC
V: TRBV20-1; J: TRBJ2-7; D: TRBD1; size: .; CDR3: CSASDGTGAAYEQYF; DNA: TGCAGTGCTAGTGACGGGACAGGGGCAGCCTACGAGCAGTACTTC
V: TRBV7-9; J: TRBJ2-7; D: TRBD2; size: .; CDR3: CASSFGLAGGRDEQYF; DNA: TGTGCCAGCAGCTTCGGACTAGCGGGAGGGCGGGACGAGCAGTACTTC
V: TRBV2; J: TRBJ2-1; D: .; size: .; CDR3: CASSELVSTMSLVF; DNA: TGTGCCAGCAGTGAACTAGTCTCTACAATGAGTTTGGTCTTC
V: TRBV3-1/TRBV3-2; J: TRBJ2-3; D: TRBD2; size: .; CDR3: CASSQDLAAASTDTQYF; DNA: TGTGCCAGCAGCCAAGATCTAGCGGCGGCTAGCACAGATACGCAGTATTTT
V: TRBV6-2/TRBV6-3; J: TRBJ1-1; D: .; size: .; CDR3: CASSYEDLGTEAFF; DNA: TGTGCCAGCAGTTATGAGGATCTTGGCACTGAAGCTTTCTTT